This is a list of T cell receptor beta chains from one sample in a study of OX40 agonist ivuxolimab in advanced cancers. Sequencing used immunoSEQ multiplex PCR; TCRdb keeps in-frame clones, though not all of them. The sample has about 48,000 clones; roughly nine tenths are singletons. Material: CD4+ or CD8+ T cells sorted from blood, obtained in a trial of the OX40 agonist ivuxolimab. The source is an adult with an advanced solid tumor such as melanoma, head and neck, liver or kidney cancer. The CDR3 runs from the conserved cysteine through the conserved F or W. The order of the fields is CDR3 DNA, CDR3 protein, CDR3 length, D gene, V gene, J gene, clone size. D genes are given only for firm matches. Only part of the rows carry a size: once, few, many, or a class if the clone is expanded.

TGTGCCAGCAGTGACGGCCTCCACACCGGGGAGCTGTTTTTT	CASSDGLHTGELFF	14	NA	TRBV6-1	TRBJ2-2	NA
TGTGCCAGCAGTTCGACTAGCGGGAGGGCCCAGGACGAGCAGTACTTC	CASSSTSGRAQDEQYF	16	TRBD2	TRBV27	TRBJ2-7	NA
TGTGCCAGCAGCGAGGGACTAGCGGGATTTGAGACCCAGTACTTC	CASSEGLAGFETQYF	15	TRBD2	TRBV6-5	TRBJ2-5	NA
TGTGCCAGCAGCGGCACCGGGACAGGGGATGAAAAACTGTTTTTT	CASSGTGTGDEKLFF	15	TRBD1	TRBV9	TRBJ1-4	NA
TGTGCCAGCAGCCCCTGGGGACAGGGCAATACATCTTCCTACGAGCAGTACTTC	CASSPWGQGNTSSYEQYF	18	TRBD1	TRBV7-9	TRBJ2-7	NA
TGTGCCAGCAGTTTTAGAGGGGACAGGGGAGGAAATGAGCAGTTCTTC	CASSFRGDRGGNEQFF	16	TRBD1	TRBV28	TRBJ2-1	NA
TGTGCCAGCAGTTTATCGACGTGGCTGGGCCCTCGGGATGAGCAGTTCTTC	CASSLSTWLGPRDEQFF	17	NA	TRBV27	TRBJ2-1	once
TGTGCCAGCAGTCATTCAAGCGGTGGGGGCGCTCCCTACGAGCAGTACTTC	CASSHSSGGGAPYEQYF	17	NA	TRBV7-8	TRBJ2-7	NA
TGTGCCAGCAGTTACTCGGCCGGGTCATACTATGGCTACACCTTC	CASSYSAGSYYGYTF	15	NA	TRBV6-5	TRBJ1-2	once
TGTGCCAGCAGTGATGGGGACAGGGGATACACCGGGGAGCTGTTTTTT	CASSDGDRGYTGELFF	16	TRBD1	TRBV25-1	TRBJ2-2	NA
TGCGCCAGCAGCCTAAGGGGACTGCCCTCCTACGAGCAGTACTTC	CASSLRGLPSYEQYF	15	NA	TRBV4-3	TRBJ2-7	NA
TGTGCCACTGGGACTAGCGGGAGTAATGAGCAGTTCTTC	CATGTSGSNEQFF	13	TRBD2	TRBV19	TRBJ2-1	NA
TGTGCCAGCAGTCCCTTGACAGGGAATGGCTACACCTTC	CASSPLTGNGYTF	13	TRBD1	TRBV27	TRBJ1-2	NA
TGTGCCAGCAGCTCCGGGGCGCCATACAATGAGCAGTTCTTC	CASSSGAPYNEQFF	14	NA	TRBV28	TRBJ2-1	NA
TGTGCCAGCAGCTTAGAAAGCGGGGGCCCGAGCTCCTACAATGAGCAGTTCTTC	CASSLESGGPSSYNEQFF	18	TRBD2	TRBV11-2	TRBJ2-1	NA
TGTGCCAGCAGCTTAGCTTGGTACAATGAGCAGTTCTTC	CASSLAWYNEQFF	13	NA	TRBV7-8	TRBJ2-1	NA
TGTGCCAGCAGCTTGATGGGGGCGTTAGAATCACCCCTCCACTTT	CASSLMGALESPLHF	15	NA	TRBV5-5	TRBJ1-6	NA
TGTGCCAGTCAACAGGGGGGTGTAAATGAAAAACTGTTTTTT	CASQQGGVNEKLFF	14	TRBD1	TRBV13	TRBJ1-4	NA
TGTGCCAGCAGCTTAGGGGGTATGGAAGAGACCCAGTACTTC	CASSLGGMEETQYF	14	NA	TRBV13	TRBJ2-5	NA
TGTGCCAGCAGCCAGGGTAAACTAGCGGGGGATTACGAGCAGTACTTC	CASSQGKLAGDYEQYF	16	TRBD2	TRBV4-2	TRBJ2-7	NA
TGTGCCAGCAGTTTGGGACCCTATGCAGCACAGCCCCAGCATTTT	CASSLGPYAAQPQHF	15	NA	TRBV27	TRBJ1-5	NA
TGTGCCAGTAGTTGGGACACTTACACCGGGGAGCTGTTTTTT	CASSWDTYTGELFF	14	NA	TRBV19	TRBJ2-2	NA
TGTGCCAGCAGCTTCCACCAGGGGGAGGAAACCGGGGAGCTGTTTTTT	CASSFHQGEETGELFF	16	NA	TRBV5-4	TRBJ2-2	NA
TGTGCCAGTAGAGTCAGGGGAAACACTGAAGCTTTCTTT	CASRVRGNTEAFF	13	NA	TRBV28	TRBJ1-1	NA
TGTGCGGTGACCGACAGGGCGTATGGCTACACCTTC	CAVTDRAYGYTF	12	TRBD1	TRBV7-9	TRBJ1-2	NA
TGTGCCAGCAGCTTCATACACGGCGACGGGAACACCATATATTTT	CASSFIHGDGNTIYF	15	NA	TRBV7-9	TRBJ1-3	NA